This T cell receptor (beta chain) was documented in a study of CD8+ T cells in alopecia areata (dated 2018 in TCRdb). As for the study more broadly: High-throughput TCRbeta sequencing was used to examine T cell clonal expansion in alopecia areata in both the C3H/HeJ mouse model and human patients. Scalp tissue and sorted CD4+ and CD8+ peripheral blood T cells from patchy and totalis/universalis alopecia areata patients and from healthy controls were covered by human TCRbeta sequencing. Clonality in the scalp was compared among normal scalp (n=4), patchy alopecia areata scalp (n=8), and alopecia totalis/universalis scalp (n=8). immunoSEQ multiplex PCR using 35 Vbeta forward primers and 13 Jbeta reverse primers was used to amplify TCRbeta CDR3 regions. RNA came from the PAXgene miRNA kit for fixed scalp, the miRNeasy kit for PBMCs, and the RNeasy kit for mouse skin. The investigation overall reported the following: Unlike mouse skin, where gammadelta T cells dominate, normal human skin contains resident alphabeta T cells that get sequenced too, which complicates analysis of the scalp TCR repertoire. Compared with mice, TCR sequences shared between patients were less clear, possibly partly because of HLA diversity across the patient population. Compared with normal scalp, lesional scalp, particularly in alopecia totalis/universalis, had higher clonality and more expanded CD8+ clones, which suggests antigenic drive.

Library prep was done by the immunoSEQ multiplex PCR assay. For TCR sequencing, RNA was extracted from every sample and reverse transcribed into cDNA to serve as template. First-strand cDNA was synthesized using SuperScript III with a 2:1 mix of oligo-dT and random hexamers. A synthetic immune receptor repertoire was used to measure amplification bias, and any remaining bias was corrected computationally. For the original study's pipeline: Raw reads were preprocessed to remove errors, and CDR3 was defined by IMGT conventions from the conserved cysteine to phenylalanine. Clonality was computed by normalizing Shannon entropy by log2 of the number of productive unique TCRs and subtracting the result from 1. CD4 or CD8 identity of scalp clones was inferred by cross-referencing scalp TCRbeta sequences with sorted blood CD4 and CD8 repertoires. TCRdb holds this immuneACCESS table with in-frame rearrangements only. Some clones are missing; in checked studies, unresolved V genes explain under half, and the rest has no known cause. V, J and clone size are those of that table, while D and trimming were read from the DNA. This sample is represented by a few hundred thousand clones; about 56% of them were singletons. In total, the top ten clones hold nearly 5% of the sample.

After PBMCs were isolated by density centrifugation and stained for CD3, CD4 and CD8, a FACSAria was used to sort CD4+ and CD8+ T cells. Scalp biopsies and blood samples were provided by unaffected controls. There are a few counts of this clone. Its antigen remains unidentified. No base qualities exist here, and no much larger clone lies one base off it. V loses 1 base of germline sequence and J loses 6 bases, and the interval between the two ends is 7 bases. CDR1 and CDR2 were assigned from the germline V gene (reference sequence) as GTSNPN and SVGIG. The CDR3 has 12 amino acids, counting the end cysteine and phenylalanine. The only DNA kept is the CDR3, 36 bases in frame from the first base.

Sequenced sample: CD8+ T cells sorted from blood. This receptor was obtained from a human donor in good health. The sequence joins TRBV30 to TRBJ2-1; the D gene is not confidently resolved. The CDR3 amino acid sequence is: CAWSEWGNEQFF. The bases are TGTGCCTGGAGTGAGTGGGGCAATGAGCAGTTCTTC.